This section outlines one TCR beta chain sequence together with its context. Its specificity is unknown. Prior to sequencing, the ViraFEST assay stimulated PBMC with viral peptide pools, which expanded the antigen-specific CD4+ T cells. Cultured cells yielded isolated CD4+ T cells after 10 to 11 days. PCR showed that the person got SARS-CoV-2 infection at some point between March and December 2020. These data come from a study of vaccination effects on CD4 cells after COVID-19. Using immunoSEQ multiplex PCR, the repertoire was profiled, and TCRdb retains in-frame clones only, with some absent. The sample comprises roughly 57,000 clones, around three quarters of which are singletons, and over 5% rests with the top ten. The sequence derives from a human donor who had a prior SARS-CoV-2 infection. The sample consisted of CD4+ T cells from PBMCs cultured with HIV peptides, taken before COVID-19 vaccination. The subset is: HIV-1 Nef peptide pool negative control/reference culture.

The CDR3 coding sequence is TGCGCCAGCAGAGCCGGGACTAGTTCCTACAATGAGCAGTTCTTC. This encodes CASRAGTSSYNEQFF. The V and J genes are TRBV5-1 and TRBJ2-1; 8 nucleotides agree with TRBD2. CDR3 size: 15 residues. The trim removed 5 bases at V and 1 base at J, leaving 5 bases unmatched. CDR1 is SGHRS and CDR2 is YFSETQ in the germline V gene.